This TCR beta chain came from a study of cytomegalovirus exposure and HLA in healthy donors. Turning to the study itself: It was reported in a later analysis that the 95 to 150 validation repertoires used the same platform as the 550 to 800 first-cohort repertoires.

General observations from the study: Most observed TCR sequences were rare, whereas some public TCRs were detected in many donors. A few chains linked to CMV were shown in vitro to be specific for CMV antigens.

The validation cohort, a group of over a hundred subjects, included the donors and was separate from the roughly 700-subject first cohort. As regards this clone: The antigen is not known. At one of its ends the junction is not consistent with the germline gene, which may arise from a read error.

Sequencing used immunoSEQ multiplex PCR; TCRdb keeps in-frame clones, though not all of them. The sample records 250,000 to 300,000 clones, just over 85% being singletons. Germline values: CDR1 SSHAT, CDR2 FNYEAQ (reference sequence). This CDR3 has 14 residues. The sequenced sample consisted of PBMCs. The V gene is TRBV7-7, the J gene TRBJ2-7; 7 nucleotides match TRBD1. This clonotype originated in a woman under 30 in good health and CMV-seronegative. CDR3 residues: CASIRQGIFYEQYF. The CDR3 bases are TGTGCTAGCATCCGACAGGGAATCTTCTACGAGCAGTACTTC.